This TCR beta chain was identified in a study of CD8 T cells in ankylosing spondylitis. 5'-RACE, quantitative and with molecular barcodes, yielded the TCR beta libraries. Each CDR3 protein gets one entry after TCRdb re-called the 5' RACE reads with MiXCR. The data contain 300,000 to 350,000 distinct CDR3 sequences, about a fifth of them singletons. General study results and limits: The study identified a TCR beta motif of several highly homologous variants that appeared characteristic of ankylosing spondylitis blood.

CDR1 is SQVTM and CDR2 is ANQGSEA in the germline V gene. Trimming took 0 bases from V and 0 from J, leaving 13 bases between them. The CDR3 consists of 16 residues. Comments on this clonotype: Its cognate antigen is unknown.

The chain employs TRBV29-1 and TRBJ2-3; D is perhaps TRBD1 (6 bases). The receptor comes from a female donor with ankylosing spondylitis or in good health (not recorded which). Sample: blood, either unsorted or a sorted T cell fraction (not recorded which). The CDR3: CSVEEPAGDSTDTQYF. The CDR3 DNA reads TGCAGCGTTGAAGAGCCGGCAGGGGATAGCACAGATACGCAGTATTTT.